This T cell receptor (beta chain) was obtained from a study of OX40 agonist ivuxolimab in advanced cancers. Study details: The study treated patients with ivuxolimab, an agonistic anti-OX40 (CD134) antibody. Patients in the trial were receiving intravenous ivuxolimab every 2 weeks, at doses of 0.01 to 10 mg/kg.

As to this clone: Its antigen is as yet unknown.

Study outcomes and limitations: Relative to CD4+ cells, CD8+ T cells on average had more expanded clones.

This CDR3 region has 16 residues. Trimming removed 0 bases at V and 2 bases at J, with 12 bases between. Germline CDR1 reads MNHEY; CDR2 reads SMNVEV (reference sequence). Sequencing was performed with immunoSEQ multiplex PCR; in TCRdb, only in-frame clones are kept and a portion is missing. Of tens of thousands of clones in the sample, more than 75% are singletons; the top ten hold 8.2%. This clonotype was obtained from an adult with an advanced solid tumor such as melanoma, head and neck, liver or kidney cancer. The sequenced sample was CD4+ or CD8+ T cells sorted from blood, obtained in a trial of the OX40 agonist ivuxolimab. The chain employs TRBV27 and TRBJ2-3, with D uncertain. CDR3 in DNA: TGTGCCAGCAGTTTATCCAGCTGGGAAGTCACAGATACGCAGTATTTT. It codes for CASSLSSWEVTDTQYF.